The present TCR beta chain was sequenced within a study of Ad26.COV2.S vaccination and SARS-CoV-2 variants. Study overall: Trial arm assignment for the donor was COV1001 Ad26.COV2.S. Each vaccinee took Ad26.COV2.S intramuscularly, once or twice 56 days apart.

CDR3 length: 11 residues. V was trimmed by 3 bases and J by 7 bases, leaving 6 bases between them. Per germline, CDR1 SEHNR and CDR2 FQNEAQ (reference sequence). Indicated treatment: roughly 19 received Ad26.COV2.S at low or high dose, single or two shots; roughly five received placebo; per-sample allocation not given. Repertoires come from day 63 after the first vaccine or placebo injection. The method was immunoSEQ multiplex PCR; TCRdb's version includes in-frame clones alone and lacks a portion of them. The table has around 370,000 clones, about 85% seen once; the top ten hold approximately 3.5%. The TCR comes from a person aged 18 to 59 who received the Ad26.COV2.S COVID-19 vaccine or a placebo. Specimen: peripheral blood, collected in a trial of Ad26.COV2.S vaccine versus placebo. The chain joins TRBV7-9 to TRBJ1-1; D perhaps matches TRBD1 (6 bases). CDR3 nucleotides: TGTGCCAGCAGCTTGACAGGTGAAGCTTTCTTT. Translated, it gives CASSLTGEAFF. Complete variable domain (other parts from reference TRBV7-9 and TRBJ1-1): DTGVSQNPRHKITKRGQNVTFRCDPISEHNRLYWYRQTLGQGPEFLTYFQNEAQLEKSRLLSDRFSAERPKGSFSTLEIQRTEQGDSAMYLCASSLTGEAFFGQGTRLTVV.